The present T cell receptor beta chain was sequenced within a study of T cell responses to AZD1222 COVID-19 vaccine. The repertoire was sequenced with immunoSEQ multiplex PCR; TCRdb's copy has only in-frame clones and lacks some. The table lists tens of thousands of clones, 65% to 90% of them singletons. Study-level findings and limits: CD4 TCRs associated with vaccination spanned spike, dominating at 160-218 and 743-854.

Note on this clone: Its antigen is unknown.

The CDR3 spans 12 residues. Trimming removed 3 bases at V and 5 bases at J, with 5 bases between. Per germline, CDR1 SNHLY and CDR2 FYNNEI. The clonotype comes from an adult in good health. Sequences were derived from peripheral blood, sampled on day 0 of AZD1222 vaccination. The chain couples TRBV2 to TRBJ2-4; TRBD1 or TRBD2 may be the D gene (5 bases each). CDR3 in amino acids: CASSEGENIQYF. The DNA for the CDR3 is TGTGCCAGCAGTGAGGGGGAAAACATTCAGTACTTC.